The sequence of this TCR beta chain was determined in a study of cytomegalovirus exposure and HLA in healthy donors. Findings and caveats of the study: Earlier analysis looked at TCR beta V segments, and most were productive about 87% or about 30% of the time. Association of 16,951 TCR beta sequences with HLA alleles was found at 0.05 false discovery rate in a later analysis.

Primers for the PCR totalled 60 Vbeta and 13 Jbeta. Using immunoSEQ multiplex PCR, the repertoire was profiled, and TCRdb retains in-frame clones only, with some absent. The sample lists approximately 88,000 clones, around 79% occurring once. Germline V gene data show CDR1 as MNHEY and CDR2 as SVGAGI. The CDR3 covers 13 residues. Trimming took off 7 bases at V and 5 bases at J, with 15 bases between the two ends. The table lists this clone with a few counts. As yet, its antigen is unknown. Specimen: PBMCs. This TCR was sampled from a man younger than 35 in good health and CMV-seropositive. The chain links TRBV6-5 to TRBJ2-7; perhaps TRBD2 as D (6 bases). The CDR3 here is CASISPGGDEQYF. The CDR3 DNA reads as TGTGCCAGCATTTCCCCCGGGGGTGACGAGCAGTACTTC.